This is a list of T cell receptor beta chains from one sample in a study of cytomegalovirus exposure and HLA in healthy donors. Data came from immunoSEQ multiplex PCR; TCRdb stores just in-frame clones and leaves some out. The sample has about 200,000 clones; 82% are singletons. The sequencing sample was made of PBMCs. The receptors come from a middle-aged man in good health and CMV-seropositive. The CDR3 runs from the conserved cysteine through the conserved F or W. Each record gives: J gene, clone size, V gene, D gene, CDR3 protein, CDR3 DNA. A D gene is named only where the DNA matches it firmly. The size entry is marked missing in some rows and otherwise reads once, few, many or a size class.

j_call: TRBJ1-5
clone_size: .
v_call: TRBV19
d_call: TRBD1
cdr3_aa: CASSISRDRGASNQPQHF
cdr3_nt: TGTGCCAGTAGTATATCTCGGGACAGGGGGGCCAGCAATCAGCCCCAGCATTTT

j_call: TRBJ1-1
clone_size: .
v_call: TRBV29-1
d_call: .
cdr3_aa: CSVEPGSEAFF
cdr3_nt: TGCAGCGTTGAACCAGGGTCTGAAGCTTTCTTT

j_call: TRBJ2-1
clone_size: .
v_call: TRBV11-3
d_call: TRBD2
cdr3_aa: CASSPRLAAYNEQFF
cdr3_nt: TGTGCCAGCAGCCCCCGACTAGCGGCCTACAATGAGCAGTTCTTC

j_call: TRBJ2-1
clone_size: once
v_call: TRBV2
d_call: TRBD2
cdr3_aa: CASTGTSGRNEQFF
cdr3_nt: TGTGCCAGCACTGGGACTAGCGGGAGGAATGAGCAGTTCTTC

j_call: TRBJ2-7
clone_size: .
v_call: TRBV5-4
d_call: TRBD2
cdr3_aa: CASSHSSGIYEQYF
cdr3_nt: TGTGCCAGCAGCCATTCTAGCGGGATCTACGAGCAGTACTTC

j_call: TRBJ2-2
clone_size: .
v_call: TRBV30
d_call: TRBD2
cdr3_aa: CAHYNGGRRNTGELFF
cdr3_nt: TGTGCCCACTACAACGGCGGGAGGCGGAACACCGGGGAGCTGTTTTTT

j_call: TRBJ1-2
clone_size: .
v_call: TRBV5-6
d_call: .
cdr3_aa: CASSRLSGPSLSSYGYTF
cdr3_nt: TGTGCCAGCAGTCGTTTATCAGGGCCTAGTCTCTCTAGCTATGGCTACACCTTC

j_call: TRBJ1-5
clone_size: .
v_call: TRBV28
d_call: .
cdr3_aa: CASSLGQGSQPQHF
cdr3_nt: TGTGCCAGCAGTTTGGGGCAGGGAAGTCAGCCCCAGCATTTT

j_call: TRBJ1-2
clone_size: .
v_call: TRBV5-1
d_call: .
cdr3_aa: CASSSGGQRINYGYTF
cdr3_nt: TGCGCCAGCAGCTCGGGAGGACAGAGGATAAACTATGGCTACACCTTC

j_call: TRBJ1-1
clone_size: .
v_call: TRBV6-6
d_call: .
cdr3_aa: CASSAMSQENTEAFF
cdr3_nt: TGTGCCAGCAGTGCAATGTCCCAGGAGAACACTGAAGCTTTCTTT

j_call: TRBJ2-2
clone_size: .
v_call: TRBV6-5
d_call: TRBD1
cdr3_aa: CASSTGTVYTGELFF
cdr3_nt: TGTGCCAGCAGTACTGGGACAGTCTACACCGGGGAGCTGTTTTTT

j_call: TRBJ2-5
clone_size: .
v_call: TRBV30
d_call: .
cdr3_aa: CAWRVVRGLGETQYF
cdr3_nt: TGTGCCTGGAGAGTAGTACGGGGATTGGGGGAGACCCAGTACTTC

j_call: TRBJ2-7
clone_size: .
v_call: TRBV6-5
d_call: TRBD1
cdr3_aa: CASSYSTGLASYEQYF
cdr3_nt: TGTGCCAGCAGTTACTCGACAGGGCTGGCCTCCTACGAGCAGTACTTC

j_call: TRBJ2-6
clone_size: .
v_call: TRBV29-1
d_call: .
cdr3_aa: CSVEVGGSGANVLTF
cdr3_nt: TGCAGCGTTGAAGTTGGTGGCTCCGGGGCCAACGTCCTGACTTTC

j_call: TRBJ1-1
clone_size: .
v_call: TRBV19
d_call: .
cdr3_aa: CASSKERHTEAFF
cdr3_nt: TGTGCCAGTAGTAAGGAGAGGCACACTGAAGCTTTCTTT

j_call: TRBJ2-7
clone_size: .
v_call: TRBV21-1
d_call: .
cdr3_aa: CASPYRDSHYEQYF
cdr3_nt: TGTGCCAGCCCCTATCGGGACAGCCACTACGAGCAGTACTTC

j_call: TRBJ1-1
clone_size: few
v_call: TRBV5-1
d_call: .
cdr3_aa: CASSLTTGVNTEAFF
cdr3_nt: TGCGCCAGCAGTTTAACTACAGGTGTGAACACTGAAGCTTTCTTT